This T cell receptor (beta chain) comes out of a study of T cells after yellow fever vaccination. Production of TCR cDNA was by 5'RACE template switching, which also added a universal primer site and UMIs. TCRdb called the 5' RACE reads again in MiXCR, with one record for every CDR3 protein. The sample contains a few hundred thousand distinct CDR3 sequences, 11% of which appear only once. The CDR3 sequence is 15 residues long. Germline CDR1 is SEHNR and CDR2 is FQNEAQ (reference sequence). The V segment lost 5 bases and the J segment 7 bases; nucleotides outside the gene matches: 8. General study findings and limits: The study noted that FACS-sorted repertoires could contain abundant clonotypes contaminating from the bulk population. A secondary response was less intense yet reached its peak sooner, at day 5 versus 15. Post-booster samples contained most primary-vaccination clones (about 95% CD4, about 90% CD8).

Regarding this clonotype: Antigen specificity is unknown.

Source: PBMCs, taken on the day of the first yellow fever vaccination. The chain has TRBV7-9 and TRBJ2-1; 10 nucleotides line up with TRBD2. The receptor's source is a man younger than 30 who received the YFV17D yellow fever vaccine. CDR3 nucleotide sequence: TGTGCCAGCAGCCTCAGCGGGGGGGCGACGAATGAGCAGTTCTTC. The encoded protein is CASSLSGGATNEQFF. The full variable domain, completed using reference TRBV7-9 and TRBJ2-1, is DTGVSQNPRHKITKRGQNVTFRCDPISEHNRLYWYRQTLGQGPEFLTYFQNEAQLEKSRLLSDRFSAERPKGSFSTLEIQRTEQGDSAMYLCASSLSGGATNEQFFGPGTRLTVL.